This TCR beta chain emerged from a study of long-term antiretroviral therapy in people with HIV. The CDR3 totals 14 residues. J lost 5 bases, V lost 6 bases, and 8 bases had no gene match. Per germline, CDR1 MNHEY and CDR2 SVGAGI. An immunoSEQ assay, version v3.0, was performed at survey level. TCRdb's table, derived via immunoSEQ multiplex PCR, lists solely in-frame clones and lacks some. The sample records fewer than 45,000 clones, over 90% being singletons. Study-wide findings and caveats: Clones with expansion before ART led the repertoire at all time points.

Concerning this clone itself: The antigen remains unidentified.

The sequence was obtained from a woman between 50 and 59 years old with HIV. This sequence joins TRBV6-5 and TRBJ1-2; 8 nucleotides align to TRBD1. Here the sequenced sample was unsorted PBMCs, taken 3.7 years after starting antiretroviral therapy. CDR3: CASRSGTGPYGYTF. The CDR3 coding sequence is TGTGCCAGCAGGTCCGGGACAGGACCTTATGGCTACACCTTC.